This record concerns one T cell receptor (beta chain) sequence. Its antigen is not yet known. The record has no base qualities; no much larger clone is one base away. TCRdb lists the instrument as Illumina HiSeq 1500. TCRdb's own reprocessing of the public reads used fastp at Q25 and MiXCR and kept productive beta chains. Here each entry gathers all rows of one CDR3 protein and keeps the most common genes and DNA. For this sample there are some 150,000 distinct CDR3 sequences; 20% to 30% appear just once. Around 9.9% of the sample goes to the ten largest clones. Trimming at the junction amounts to 10 bases on V and 4 bases on J, and the germline ends lie 10 bases apart. Per the germline V gene (reference sequence), LNHDA is the CDR1 and SQIVND is the CDR2. Spanning cysteine to phenylalanine, the CDR3 consists of 11 amino acids. Just the 33-base CDR3 DNA is kept, in frame starting at base 1. This specimen comes from a study of T cell repertoires in cytomegalovirus infection (dated by TCRdb to the late 2010s). About the investigation overall: Donor HLA type was relevant to the analysis, as public TCR beta signatures indicated carriage of CMV infection together with the matching HLA type.

The research as a whole found: The ex vivo response was dominated by HLA-C-restricted CMV-specific TCR beta clonotypes, and the single most frequent clonotype in two of eight donors was supplied by these HLA-C-restricted clonotypes. Cumulative frequency of public TCR beta family members discriminated carriers of CMV infection plus the relevant HLA type in this cohort and an independent approximately 370-donor cohort.

The chain was built from TRBV19 and TRBJ1-1, with a weak D call of TRBD1 (6 bases match). The specimen was PBMCs. The origin of this receptor is a human donor in good health (CMV status not recorded). Some clones in this sample may be carry-over from other donors' samples. The CDR3 is CATRGGTEAFF. The DNA reads as follows: TGTGCCACCAGGGGAGGCACTGAAGCTTTCTTT.